Listed here is a single T cell receptor (beta chain). This clonotype was counted a few times. The specificity of this receptor is unknown. It has no much larger one-base neighbor in the sample; base qualities were not kept. The CDR3 sequence holds 12 residues, the cysteine and phenylalanine included. Only the CDR3 portion is preserved as DNA: 36 bases, with reading frame beginning at the first base. V loses 3 bases of germline sequence and J loses 6 bases, and the interval between the two ends is 12 bases. From the germline V gene, CDR1 is SQVTM and CDR2 is ANQGSEA. The library was made by RT-PCR. Sequencing took place on an Illumina HiSeq 2500. The public sequencing data were trimmed at Q25 with fastp and processed into clonotypes with MiXCR by TCRdb, which kept only in-frame beta chains. Each record represents a unique CDR3 protein, reported with the most common genes and DNA among its rows. The sample profile shows 860,000 or so distinct CDR3 sequences; 21% of them were found once. About a tenth of the sample is in the top ten clones.

These data originate in a study of response to subunit inactivated influenza vaccine (dated by TCRdb to the late 2010s). Context from the whole study: To follow how T cells responded to a trivalent subunit inactivated influenza vaccine, the researchers relied on deep quantitative profiling of the T cell receptor repertoire. Here is what the overall study found, with its caveats: The authors proposed that each seasonal influenza vaccination may bring in only a limited number of new T cells.

The chain couples TRBV29-1 to TRBJ2-7; no D gene is confidently identified. The sample here was PBMCs from blood, taken 4 to 6 days after vaccination. The clonotype was recovered from a man over 45 who received an inactivated influenza vaccine. Donor details come from another sample of the same person, matched by shared clones. The CDR3 region has the sequence CSVESSSGEQYF. The DNA sequence reads TGCAGCGTTGAGTCTTCTTCTGGCGAGCAGTACTTC.